This TCR beta chain appears in the sequencing data of a study of blood T cells in healthy people across ages. Study summary: Template switching captured about one barcoded beta molecule per two T cells. Findings and caveats of the study: Diversity figures based on one million T cells were deemed too low. Aged donors had fewer naive CD4+ cells and lower diversity than long-lived donors.

PCR was performed a second time for roughly 7 to 11 cycles using a sample-barcoded 5' primer and a J-beta primer mix. In TCRdb, the 5' RACE reads were re-called with MiXCR into one record per CDR3 protein. The data show approximately 1.5 million distinct CDR3 sequences, about 42% seen once. This clonotype was observed a handful of times. Its antigen remains unknown. The germline gives CDR1 MDHEN, CDR2 SYDVKM. The CDR3 extends over 14 amino acids. Trimming cost V 2 bases and J 4 bases, with 8 bases left between them. The chain combines TRBV28 with TRBJ1-4; D is uncertain. Material: blood. This receptor was obtained from a woman younger than 30 in good health. CDR3 nucleotides: TGTGCCAGCAGTTTACCAGCCCTTAATGAAAAACTGTTTTTT. Its protein is CASSLPALNEKLFF.